A single sample gave rise to the 12 T cell receptor beta chains below, sequenced in a study of T cell responses to AZD1222 COVID-19 vaccine. The repertoire was sequenced with immunoSEQ multiplex PCR; TCRdb's copy has only in-frame clones and lacks some. The top ten clones hold around 10% of a sample with over 95,000 clones, just under 90% of them seen once. This specimen was peripheral blood, taken on day 0 of AZD1222 vaccination. The receptors originated from an adult in good health.

About this clone itself: This specimen includes other DNA sequences encoding the same CDR3. V is TRBV18 and J is TRBJ1-1, with D tentatively TRBD1 (5 bases). V dropped 4 bases and J dropped 1 base, with 7 bases sitting between them. Germline V gene data show CDR1 as KGHSH and CDR2 as LQKENI. The CDR3 consists of 13 residues. This CDR3 is CASSLRENTEAFF. DNA for the CDR3: TGTGCCAGCTCACTCAGGGAGAACACTGAAGCTTTCTTT. Filled out from reference TRBV18 and TRBJ1-1, the complete variable domain reads NAGVMQNPRHLVRRRGQEARLRCSPMKGHSHVYWYRQLPEEGLKFMVYLQKENIIDESGMPKERFSAEFPKEGPSILRIQQVVRGDSAAYFCASSLRENTEAFFGQGTRLTVV.

This clone was seen once. V usage is TRBV27 and J usage is TRBJ1-2; 7 bases align to TRBD1. Germline CDR1 reads MNHEY; CDR2 reads SMNVEV (reference sequence). The V and J ends lost 4 bases and 4 bases, in that order; junction bases with no gene match: 15. This CDR3 comprises 17 residues. CDR3 sequence reads: CASSSTDLTGRVYGYTF. CDR3 nucleotide sequence: TGTGCCAGCAGTTCGACGGACTTGACAGGGAGGGTCTATGGCTACACCTTC.

The genes are TRBV11-3 and TRBJ2-2; 9 bases are a match to TRBD1. Germline CDR1 reads SGHNT; CDR2 reads YENEEA. CDR3 length: 15 amino acids. V trimming: 5 bases; J trimming: 4 bases; junction bases outside the gene matches: 5. CDR3 nucleotide sequence: TGTGCCAGCAGCAGGACAGGGGTGGGCACCGGGGAGCTGTTTTTT. Protein: CASSRTGVGTGELFF.

This clone has just one count. The chain joins TRBV18 to TRBJ2-6; 8 bases fit TRBD2. This CDR3 has 16 residues. J lost 2 bases, V lost 3 bases, and 3 bases had no gene match. Germline loops: CDR1 KGHSH, CDR2 LQKENI. CDR3 residues: CASSPSGGAGANVLTF. The CDR3 DNA is TGTGCCAGCTCACCGAGCGGGGGAGCTGGGGCCAACGTCCTGACTTTC.

V gene TRBV19 combines with J gene TRBJ2-7; D unresolved. Trimming shortened V by 10 bases and J by 1 base, and 11 bases separated the two germline ends. CDR3 length: 12 residues. Germline V gene lookup returns CDR1 LNHDA and CDR2 SQIVND (reference sequence). CDR3 nucleotides: TGTGCCACCTGCTCTCCGTCCTACGAGCAGTACTTC. Its protein is CATCSPSYEQYF.

The chain is built from TRBV9 and TRBJ1-1, with D unclear. Germline lookup yields CDR1 SGDLS and CDR2 YYNGEE. The CDR3 extends over 13 amino acids. V lost 5 bases to trimming and J lost 2 bases, with 10 bases between them. The CDR3 DNA sequence: TGTGCCAGCAGTAGAACGTCAAACACTGAAGCTTTCTTT. This gives the protein CASSRTSNTEAFF. The variable domain in full, completed from reference TRBV9 and TRBJ1-1, reads DSGVTQTPKHLITATGQRVTLRCSPRSGDLSVYWYQQSLDQGLQFLIQYYNGEERAKGNILERFSAQQFPDLHSELNLSSLELGDSALYFCASSRTSNTEAFFGQGTRLTVV.

V usage is TRBV5-1 and J usage is TRBJ2-5; D gene ambiguous. Trimming removed 4 bases at V and 1 base at J, with 5 bases between. This CDR3 contains 12 residues. CDR1 is SGHRS and CDR2 is YFSETQ in the germline V gene. CDR3: CASSIIQETQYF. The CDR3 bases are TGCGCCAGCAGCATTATCCAAGAGACCCAGTACTTC.

This clone was seen only once. CDR3 loop: CASSFLRGETQYF. CDR3 DNA sequence: TGTGCCAGCAGCTTCCTAAGGGGGGAGACCCAGTACTTC. This chain uses TRBV7-2 with TRBJ2-5; perhaps TRBD1 as D (6 bases). The germline gives CDR1 SGHTA, CDR2 FQGNSA. The CDR3 length is 13 residues. V gave up 3 bases and J gave up 5 bases, with 10 bases separating them. The full variable domain, its missing parts supplied by reference TRBV7-2 and TRBJ2-5, is GAGVSQSPSNKVTEKGKDVELRCDPISGHTALYWYRQSLGQGLEFLIYFQGNSAPDKSGLPSDRFSAERTGGSVSTLTIQRTQQEDSAVYLCASSFLRGETQYFGPGTRLLVL.

The chain links TRBV7-9 to TRBJ1-4; TRBD1 matches 9 bases. CDR1 SEHNR and CDR2 FQNEAQ come from the germline V gene (reference sequence). Losses at the gene ends were 7 bases for V and 6 bases for J; bases not matched to a gene: 6. The CDR3 extends over 14 amino acids. The CDR3 region is CASTRTGDHEKLFF. CDR3 DNA sequence: TGTGCCAGCACAAGGACAGGGGATCATGAAAAACTGTTTTTT. The full variable domain, its missing parts supplied by reference TRBV7-9 and TRBJ1-4, is DTGVSQNPRHKITKRGQNVTFRCDPISEHNRLYWYRQTLGQGPEFLTYFQNEAQLEKSRLLSDRFSAERPKGSFSTLEIQRTEQGDSAMYLCASTRTGDHEKLFFGSGTQLSVL.

The V call is TRBV19, the J call TRBJ2-1, with TRBD2 matching over 11 bases. The CDR3 contains 14 residues. Germline CDR1 LNHDA, CDR2 SQIVND (reference sequence). Unmatched junction bases numbered 8, after V lost 8 bases and J lost 8 bases. The CDR3 spells CASSTSGNADEQFF. CDR3 sequence (DNA): TGTGCCAGTTCGACTAGCGGGAACGCCGATGAGCAGTTCTTC.

V usage is TRBV7-2 and J usage is TRBJ2-3; D may be TRBD1 (6 bases). The CDR3 extends over 17 amino acids. CDR1 and CDR2 from the germline V gene are SGHTA and FQGNSA. V dropped 1 base and J dropped 0 bases, with 14 bases sitting between them. Here the CDR3 reads CASSLGSPGASTDTQYF. Written as DNA, the CDR3 is TGTGCCAGCAGCTTAGGTTCGCCAGGGGCTAGCACAGATACGCAGTATTTT. Full variable domain (missing parts from reference TRBV7-2 and TRBJ2-3): GAGVSQSPSNKVTEKGKDVELRCDPISGHTALYWYRQSLGQGLEFLIYFQGNSAPDKSGLPSDRFSAERTGGSVSTLTIQRTQQEDSAVYLCASSLGSPGASTDTQYFGPGTRLTVL.

J is TRBJ1-1 and V is TRBV29-1; 8 nucleotides match TRBD1. The CDR3 has 15 amino acids. Trimming took 4 bases from V and 4 from J; bases not matched to a gene: 11. Germline V gene data show CDR1 as SQVTM and CDR2 as ANQGSEA. The CDR3 nucleotides read TGCAGCGTTGGTGGGGGGCAGGGGGCGAGCACTGAAGCTTTCTTT. Translated: CSVGGGQGASTEAFF.